Measured by frequency, the clone carrying this T cell receptor beta chain is medium-sized. Each sample's input was 250 ng genomic DNA, 35,000 to 40,000 genome equivalents. The data stem from a study of T cell clusters in autoimmune cytopenias. The CDR3 extends over 13 amino acids. Per germline, CDR1 MNHEY and CDR2 SVGAGI. TRB rearrangements were amplified by touch-down multiplex PCR with mixed TRB-A/B primers. TCRdb re-called the multiplex PCR reads; every CDR3 protein appears as one record, without DNA. Its clone listing holds under 3,500 distinct CDR3 sequences. The sequenced material came from peripheral blood. The chain links TRBV6-5 to TRBJ1-1; TCRdb's assignment of TRBD1 cannot be checked, as there is no DNA. The sequence came from a human donor with an autoimmune cytopenia or autoimmune hepatitis (not recorded which). The CDR3 region is CASSRQGNTEAFF.